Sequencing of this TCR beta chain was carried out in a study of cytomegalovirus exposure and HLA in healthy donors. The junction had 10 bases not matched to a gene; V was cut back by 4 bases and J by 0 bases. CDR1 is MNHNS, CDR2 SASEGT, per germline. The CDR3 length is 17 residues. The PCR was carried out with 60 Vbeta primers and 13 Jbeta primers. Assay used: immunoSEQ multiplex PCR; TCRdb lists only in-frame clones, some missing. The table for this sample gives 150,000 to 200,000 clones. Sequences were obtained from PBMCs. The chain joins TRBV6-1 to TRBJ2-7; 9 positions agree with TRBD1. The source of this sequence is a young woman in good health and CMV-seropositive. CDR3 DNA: TGTGCCAGCAGTGCCCGACGGGGGACAGGGAGCTCCTACGAGCAGTACTTC. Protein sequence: CASSARRGTGSSYEQYF.